This record covers a single T cell receptor beta chain. Its specificity is unknown. A read error may be the cause here, since a much bigger clone is one base away. The data belong to a study of molecular identifiers for immune sequencing clone quantification. The CDR3 loop spans 16 amino acids. Per germline, CDR1 SEHNR and CDR2 FQNEAQ (reference sequence). Study conclusions and caveats: Over 99% of effector molecules, yet under 1% of naive-cell molecules, were held by clones above 20 RNA copies.

Libraries used 20,000 to 1,000,000 sorted naive CD8 T cells and 10%, 30% or 50% RNA input. The use of previously described methods and listed TCR primers produced the bulk TCR libraries. TCRdb recomputed calls from the PCR reads with MiXCR, one row per CDR3 protein. The sample has nearly 650,000 distinct CDR3 sequences, around 25% seen once. The sequence was obtained from a human donor in good health. Some libraries in this study had Jurkat cell RNA spiked in. The genes are TRBV7-9 and TRBJ2-3; D is possibly TRBD1 or TRBD2 (7 bases each). The specimen sequenced was naive CD8+ T cells from blood, with Jurkat cell RNA spiked in. Subset indicated: FACS-sorted CD8+CD4-CCR7+CD45RA+ naive T cells. For the CDR3, the DNA is TGTGCCAGCAGCTTAGATCCAGCGGGACAGACAGCTACGCAGTATTTT. Translating gives CASSLDPAGQTATQYF.